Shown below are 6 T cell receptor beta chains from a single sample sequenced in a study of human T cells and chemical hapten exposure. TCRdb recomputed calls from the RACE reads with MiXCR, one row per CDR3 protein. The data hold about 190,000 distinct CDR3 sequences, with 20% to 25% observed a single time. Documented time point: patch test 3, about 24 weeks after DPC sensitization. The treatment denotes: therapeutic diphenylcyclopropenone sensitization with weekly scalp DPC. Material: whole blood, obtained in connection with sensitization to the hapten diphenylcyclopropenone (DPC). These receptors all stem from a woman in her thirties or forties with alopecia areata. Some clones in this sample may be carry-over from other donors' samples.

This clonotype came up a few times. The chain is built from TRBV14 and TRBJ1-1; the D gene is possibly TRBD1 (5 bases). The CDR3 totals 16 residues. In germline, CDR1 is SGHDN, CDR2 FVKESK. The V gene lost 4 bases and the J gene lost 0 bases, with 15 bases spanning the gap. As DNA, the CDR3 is TGTGCCAGCAGCCTGACAGCAATAGGGTTGAACACTGAAGCTTTCTTT. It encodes CASSLTAIGLNTEAFF.

Here the CDR3 DNA reads TGCGCCAGCAGCTTGGGGGGACAGGCGCTAGATACGCAGTATTTT. Translation: CASSLGGQALDTQYF. The chain is built from TRBV5-1 and TRBJ2-3, with 8 positions matching TRBD1. V was pared by 0 bases and J by 5 bases, with 5 bases of the junction left unmatched. The CDR3 sequence is 15 residues long. The germline gives CDR1 SGHRS, CDR2 YFSETQ.

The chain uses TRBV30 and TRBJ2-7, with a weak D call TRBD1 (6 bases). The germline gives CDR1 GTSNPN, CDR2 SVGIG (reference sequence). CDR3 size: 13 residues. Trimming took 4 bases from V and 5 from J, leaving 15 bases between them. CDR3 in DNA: TGTGCCTGGACAACCTCAGGGGACCACGAGCAGTACTTC. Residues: CAWTTSGDHEQYF. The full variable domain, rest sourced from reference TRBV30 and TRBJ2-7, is SQTIHQWPATLVQPVGSPLSLECTVEGTSNPNLYWYRQAAGRGLQLLFYSVGIGQISSEVPQNLSASRPQDRQFILSSKKLLLSDSGFYLCAWTTSGDHEQYFGPGTRLTVT.

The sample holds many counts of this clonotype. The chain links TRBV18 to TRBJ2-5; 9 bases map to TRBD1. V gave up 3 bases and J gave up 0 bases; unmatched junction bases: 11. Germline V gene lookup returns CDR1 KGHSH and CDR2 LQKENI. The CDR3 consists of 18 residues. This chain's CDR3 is CASSPHPGQGWNQETQYF. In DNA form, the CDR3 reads TGTGCCAGCTCACCCCACCCGGGACAGGGTTGGAACCAAGAGACCCAGTACTTC. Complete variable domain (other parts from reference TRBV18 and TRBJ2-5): NAGVMQNPRHLVRRRGQEARLRCSPMKGHSHVYWYRQLPEEGLKFMVYLQKENIIDESGMPKERFSAEFPKEGPSILRIQQVVRGDSAAYFCASSPHPGQGWNQETQYFGPGTRLLVL.

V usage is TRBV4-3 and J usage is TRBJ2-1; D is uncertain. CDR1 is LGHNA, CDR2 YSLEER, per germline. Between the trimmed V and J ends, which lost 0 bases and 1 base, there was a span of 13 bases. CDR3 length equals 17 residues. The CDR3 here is CASSQDVGVTSYNEQFF. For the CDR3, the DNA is TGCGCCAGCAGCCAAGATGTTGGGGTCACGTCCTACAATGAGCAGTTCTTC.

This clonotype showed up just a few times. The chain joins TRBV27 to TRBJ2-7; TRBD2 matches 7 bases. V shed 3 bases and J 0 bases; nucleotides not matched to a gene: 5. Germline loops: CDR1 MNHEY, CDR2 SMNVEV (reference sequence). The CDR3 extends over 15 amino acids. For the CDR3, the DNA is TGTGCCAGCAGTTTTTCGGGGGGTGTCTCCTACGAGCAGTACTTC. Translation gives CASSFSGGVSYEQYF.